This T cell receptor (beta chain) was recorded in a study of cytomegalovirus exposure and HLA in healthy donors. Turning to the study itself: HLA-typed donors contributed 65 million to 95 million unique TCRs, which were held in an early data release.

CDR3 length: 15 residues. Germline assignment: CDR1 SGHNT and CDR2 YYREEE (reference sequence). The V end was cut by 4 bases, the J end by 1 base, with 11 bases between. Regarding this clone: Its antigen remains unidentified.

Findings and caveats of the study: It was taken for granted in presence/absence analyses that sequencing depth across donors was roughly uniform.

The PCR had 60 Vbeta and 13 Jbeta primers. Method: immunoSEQ multiplex PCR; TCRdb's copy keeps in-frame clones and lacks some. Among approximately 70,000 clones listed, roughly 74% were seen once. Donors counted as nominally healthy when sampled, yet unrecorded immune exposures were likely. The rearrangement joins TRBV5-4 to TRBJ2-2; TRBD1 might be the D (6 bases). The TCR originated in a woman aged 55-75 years in good health and CMV-seropositive. The sequencing sample was made of PBMCs. Here the CDR3 DNA reads TGTGCCAGCAGCCAGGGGACAAAGAACACCGGGGAGCTGTTTTTT. Translated, it gives CASSQGTKNTGELFF.